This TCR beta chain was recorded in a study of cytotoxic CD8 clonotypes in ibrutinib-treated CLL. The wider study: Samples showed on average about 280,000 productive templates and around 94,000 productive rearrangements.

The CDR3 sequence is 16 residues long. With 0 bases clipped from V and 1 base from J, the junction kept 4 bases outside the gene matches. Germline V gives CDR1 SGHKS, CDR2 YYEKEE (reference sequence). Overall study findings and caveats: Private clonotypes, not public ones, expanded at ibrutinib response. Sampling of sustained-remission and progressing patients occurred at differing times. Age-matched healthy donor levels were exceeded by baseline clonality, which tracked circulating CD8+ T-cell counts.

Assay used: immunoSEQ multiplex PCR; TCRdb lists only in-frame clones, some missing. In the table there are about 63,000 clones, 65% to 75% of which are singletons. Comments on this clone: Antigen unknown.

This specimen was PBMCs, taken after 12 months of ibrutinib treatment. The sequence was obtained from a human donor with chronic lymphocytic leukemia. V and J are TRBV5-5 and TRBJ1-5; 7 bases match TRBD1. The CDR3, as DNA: TGTGCCAGCAGCTTGGCTGGCAGGGGGAGCAATCAGCCCCAGCATTTT. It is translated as CASSLAGRGSNQPQHF.